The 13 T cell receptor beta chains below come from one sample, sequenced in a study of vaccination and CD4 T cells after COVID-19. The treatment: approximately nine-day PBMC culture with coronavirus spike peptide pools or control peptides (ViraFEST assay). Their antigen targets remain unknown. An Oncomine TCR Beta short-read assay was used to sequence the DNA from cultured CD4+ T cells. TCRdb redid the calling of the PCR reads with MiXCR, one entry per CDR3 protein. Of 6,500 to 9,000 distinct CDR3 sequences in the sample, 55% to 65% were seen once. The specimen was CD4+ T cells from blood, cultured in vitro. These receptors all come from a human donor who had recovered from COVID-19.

For the CDR3, the DNA is TGTGCCACCAGTGATGGATGGGCTAGCGGGAGGGCACATGATACGCAGTATTTT. Protein sequence: CATSDGWASGRAHDTQYF. The chain is built from TRBV24-1 and TRBJ2-3; TRBD2 aligns across 12 bases. The V gene end was trimmed by 3 bases and the J gene end by 6 bases; junction bases not matched to a gene: 12. Germline V gives CDR1 KGHDR, CDR2 SFDVKD. The CDR3 loop spans 18 amino acids.

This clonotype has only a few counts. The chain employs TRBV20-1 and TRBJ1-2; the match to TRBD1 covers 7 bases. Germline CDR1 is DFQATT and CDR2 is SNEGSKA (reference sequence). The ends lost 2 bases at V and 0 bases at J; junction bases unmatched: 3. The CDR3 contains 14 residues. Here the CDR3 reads CSARTGTANYGYTF. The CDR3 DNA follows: TGCAGTGCTAGAACAGGGACAGCTAACTATGGCTACACCTTC.

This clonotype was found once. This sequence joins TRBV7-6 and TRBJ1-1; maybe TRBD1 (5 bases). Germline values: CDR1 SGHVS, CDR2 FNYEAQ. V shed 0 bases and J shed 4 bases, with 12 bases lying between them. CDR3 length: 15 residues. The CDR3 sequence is CASSLAGGARTEAFF. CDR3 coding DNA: TGTGCCAGCAGCTTAGCGGGCGGGGCTCGCACTGAAGCTTTCTTT.

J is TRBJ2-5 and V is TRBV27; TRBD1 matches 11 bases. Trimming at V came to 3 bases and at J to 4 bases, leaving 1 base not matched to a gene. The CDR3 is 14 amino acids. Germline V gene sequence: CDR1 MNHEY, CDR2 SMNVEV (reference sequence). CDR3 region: CASSLGTGGETQYF. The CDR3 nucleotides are TGTGCCAGCAGTTTGGGGACAGGGGGAGAGACCCAGTACTTC.

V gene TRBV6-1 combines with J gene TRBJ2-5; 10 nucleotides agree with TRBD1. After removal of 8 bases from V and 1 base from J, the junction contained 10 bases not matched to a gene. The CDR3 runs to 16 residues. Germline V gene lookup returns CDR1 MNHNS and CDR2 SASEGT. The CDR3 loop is CASQDPGTGAQETQYF. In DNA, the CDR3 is TGTGCCAGCCAGGACCCCGGGACAGGGGCCCAAGAGACCCAGTACTTC.

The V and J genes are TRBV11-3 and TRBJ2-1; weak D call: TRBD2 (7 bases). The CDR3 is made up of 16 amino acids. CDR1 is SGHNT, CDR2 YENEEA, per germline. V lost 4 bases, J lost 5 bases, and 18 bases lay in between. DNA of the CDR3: TGTGCCAGCAGCTGGGAGGGCACAGGGTCCGACAATGAGCAGTTCTTC. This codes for CASSWEGTGSDNEQFF.

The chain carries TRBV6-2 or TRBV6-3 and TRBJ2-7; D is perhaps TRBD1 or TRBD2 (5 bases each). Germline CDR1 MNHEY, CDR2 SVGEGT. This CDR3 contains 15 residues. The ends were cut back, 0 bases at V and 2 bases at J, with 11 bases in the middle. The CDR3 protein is CASSYSLGDAYEQYF. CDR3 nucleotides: TGTGCCAGCAGTTACTCCCTCGGGGACGCCTACGAGCAGTACTTC.

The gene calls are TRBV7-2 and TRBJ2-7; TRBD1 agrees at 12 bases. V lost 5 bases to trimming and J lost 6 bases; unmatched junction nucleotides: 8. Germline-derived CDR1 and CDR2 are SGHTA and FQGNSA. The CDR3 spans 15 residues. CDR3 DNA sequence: TGTGCCAGCAGCACCCGCCGGGACAGGGGGCTCGAGCAGTACTTC. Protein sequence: CASSTRRDRGLEQYF. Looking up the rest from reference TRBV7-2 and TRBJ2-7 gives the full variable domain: GAGVSQSPSNKVTEKGKDVELRCDPISGHTALYWYRQSLGQGLEFLIYFQGNSAPDKSGLPSDRFSAERTGGSVSTLTIQRTQQEDSAVYLCASSTRRDRGLEQYFGPGTRLTVT.

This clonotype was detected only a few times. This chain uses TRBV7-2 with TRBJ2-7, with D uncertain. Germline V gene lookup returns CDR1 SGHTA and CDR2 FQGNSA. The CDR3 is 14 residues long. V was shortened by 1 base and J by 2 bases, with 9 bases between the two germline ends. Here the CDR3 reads CASSLVGPTYEQYF. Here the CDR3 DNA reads TGTGCCAGCAGCTTAGTAGGCCCAACCTACGAGCAGTACTTC.

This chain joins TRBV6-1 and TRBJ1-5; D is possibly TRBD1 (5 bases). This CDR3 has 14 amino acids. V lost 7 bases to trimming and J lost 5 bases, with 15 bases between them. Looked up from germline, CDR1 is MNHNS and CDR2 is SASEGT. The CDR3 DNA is TGTGCCAGCACCCCAGGGCAGGGAGATCAGCCCCAGCATTTT. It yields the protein CASTPGQGDQPQHF.

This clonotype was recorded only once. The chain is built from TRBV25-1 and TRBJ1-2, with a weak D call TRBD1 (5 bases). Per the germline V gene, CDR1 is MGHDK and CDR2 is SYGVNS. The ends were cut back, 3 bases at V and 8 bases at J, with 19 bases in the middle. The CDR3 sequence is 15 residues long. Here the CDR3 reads CASSDRRGAGYGYTF. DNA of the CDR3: TGTGCCAGCAGTGACCGGCGGGGCGCCGGCTACGGCTACACCTTC.

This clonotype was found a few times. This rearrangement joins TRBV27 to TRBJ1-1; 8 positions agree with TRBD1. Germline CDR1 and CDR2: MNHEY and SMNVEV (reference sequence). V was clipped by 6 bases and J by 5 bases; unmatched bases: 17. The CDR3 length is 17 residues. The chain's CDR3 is CASSKDRRTGRKTEAFF. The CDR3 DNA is TGTGCCAGCAGCAAAGATAGGCGGACAGGGAGGAAGACTGAAGCTTTCTTT.

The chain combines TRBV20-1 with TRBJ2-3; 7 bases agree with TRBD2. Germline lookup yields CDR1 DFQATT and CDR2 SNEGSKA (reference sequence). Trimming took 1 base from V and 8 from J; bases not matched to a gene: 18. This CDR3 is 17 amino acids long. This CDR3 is CSARAPTRDYQPLTQYF. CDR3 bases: TGCAGTGCTAGAGCCCCAACCCGGGACTACCAACCACTTACGCAGTATTTT.